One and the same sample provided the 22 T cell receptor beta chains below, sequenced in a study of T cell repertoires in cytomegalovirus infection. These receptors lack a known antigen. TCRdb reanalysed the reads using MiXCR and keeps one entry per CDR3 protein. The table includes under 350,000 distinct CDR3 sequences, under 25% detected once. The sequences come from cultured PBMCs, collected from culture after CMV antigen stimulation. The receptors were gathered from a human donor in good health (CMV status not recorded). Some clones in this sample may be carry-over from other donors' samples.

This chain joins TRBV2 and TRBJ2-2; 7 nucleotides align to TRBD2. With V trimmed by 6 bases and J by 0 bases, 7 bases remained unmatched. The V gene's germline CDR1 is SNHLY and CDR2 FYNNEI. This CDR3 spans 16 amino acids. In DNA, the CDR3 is TGTGCCAGCAGCAGAGAAAGCGGGGCGAACACCGGGGAGCTGTTTTTT. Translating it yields CASSRESGANTGELFF.

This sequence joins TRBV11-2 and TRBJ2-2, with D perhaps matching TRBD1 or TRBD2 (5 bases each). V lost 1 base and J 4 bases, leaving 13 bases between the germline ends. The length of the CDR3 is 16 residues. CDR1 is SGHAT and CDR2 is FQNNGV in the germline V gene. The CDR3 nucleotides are TGTGCCAGCAGCTTAGGAGCAGAGAGGGGCACCGGGGAGCTGTTTTTT. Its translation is CASSLGAERGTGELFF.

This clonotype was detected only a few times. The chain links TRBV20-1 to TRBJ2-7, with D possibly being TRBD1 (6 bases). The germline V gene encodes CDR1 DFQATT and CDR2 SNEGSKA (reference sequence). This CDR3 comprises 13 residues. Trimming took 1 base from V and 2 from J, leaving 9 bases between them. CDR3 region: CSARVRTAYEQYF. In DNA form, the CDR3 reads TGCAGTGCTAGAGTCAGGACAGCCTACGAGCAGTACTTC.

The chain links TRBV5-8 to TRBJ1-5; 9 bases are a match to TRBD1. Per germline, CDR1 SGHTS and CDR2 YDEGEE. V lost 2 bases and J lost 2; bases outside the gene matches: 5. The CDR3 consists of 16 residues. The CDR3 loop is CASSLGDRVRNQPQHF. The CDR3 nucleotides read TGTGCCAGCAGCTTAGGGGACAGGGTGCGCAATCAGCCCCAGCATTTT.

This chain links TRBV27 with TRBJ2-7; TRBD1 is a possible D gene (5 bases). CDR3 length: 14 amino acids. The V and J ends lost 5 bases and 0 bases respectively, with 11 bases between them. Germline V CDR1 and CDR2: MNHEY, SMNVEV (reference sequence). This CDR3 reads CASSVAGPSYEQYF. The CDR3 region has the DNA TGTGCCAGCAGTGTCGCAGGGCCCTCCTACGAGCAGTACTTC.

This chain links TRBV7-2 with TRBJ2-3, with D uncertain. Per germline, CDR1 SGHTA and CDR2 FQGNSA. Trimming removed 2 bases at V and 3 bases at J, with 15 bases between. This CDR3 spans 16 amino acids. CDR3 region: CASSLSQNRWTDTQYF. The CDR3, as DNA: TGTGCCAGCAGCTTATCCCAGAACCGATGGACAGATACGCAGTATTTT. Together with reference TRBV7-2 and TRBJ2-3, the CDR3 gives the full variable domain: GAGVSQSPSNKVTEKGKDVELRCDPISGHTALYWYRQSLGQGLEFLIYFQGNSAPDKSGLPSDRFSAERTGGSVSTLTIQRTQQEDSAVYLCASSLSQNRWTDTQYFGPGTRLTVL.

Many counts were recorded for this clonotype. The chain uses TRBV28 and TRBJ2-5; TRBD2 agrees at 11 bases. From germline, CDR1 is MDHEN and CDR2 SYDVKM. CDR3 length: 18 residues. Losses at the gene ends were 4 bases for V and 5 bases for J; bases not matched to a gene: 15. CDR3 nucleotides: TGTGCCAGCAGTTGCGGGTTCCGGGAACTAGCGGGAGACGAGACCCAGTACTTC. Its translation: CASSCGFRELAGDETQYF.

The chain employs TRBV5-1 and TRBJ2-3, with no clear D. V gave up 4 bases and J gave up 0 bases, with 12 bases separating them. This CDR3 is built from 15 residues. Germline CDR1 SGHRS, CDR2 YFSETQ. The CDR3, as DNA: TGCGCCAGCAGCGCCAGGTACCCAAGCACAGATACGCAGTATTTT. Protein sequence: CASSARYPSTDTQYF.

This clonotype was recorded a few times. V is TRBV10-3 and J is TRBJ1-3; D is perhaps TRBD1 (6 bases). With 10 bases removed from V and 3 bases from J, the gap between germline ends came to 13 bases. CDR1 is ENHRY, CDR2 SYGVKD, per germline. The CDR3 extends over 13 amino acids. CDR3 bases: TGTGCCAGCGGAGGGGGAGGTGGAAACACCATATATTTT. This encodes CASGGGGGNTIYF.

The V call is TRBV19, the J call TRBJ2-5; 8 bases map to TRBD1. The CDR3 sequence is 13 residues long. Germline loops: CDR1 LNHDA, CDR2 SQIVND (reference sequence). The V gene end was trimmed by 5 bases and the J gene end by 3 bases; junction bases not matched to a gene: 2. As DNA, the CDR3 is TGTGCCAGTAGTTCGGACAGGGAAGAGACCCAGTACTTC. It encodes CASSSDREETQYF.

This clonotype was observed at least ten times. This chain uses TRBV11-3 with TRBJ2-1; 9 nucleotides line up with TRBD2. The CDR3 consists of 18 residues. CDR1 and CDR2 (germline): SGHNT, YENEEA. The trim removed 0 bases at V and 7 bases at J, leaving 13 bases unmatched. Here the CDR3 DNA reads TGTGCCAGCAGCTTAGATCAGGGCGGGAGGGCCGATTCGAATGAGCAGTTCTTC. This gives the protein CASSLDQGGRADSNEQFF.

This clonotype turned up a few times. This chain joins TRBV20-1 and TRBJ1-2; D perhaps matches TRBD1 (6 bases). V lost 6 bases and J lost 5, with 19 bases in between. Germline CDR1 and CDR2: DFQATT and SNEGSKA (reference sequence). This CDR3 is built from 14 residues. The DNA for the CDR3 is TGCAGTGCCCCAGCTACAACAGGGTATTATGGCTACACCTTC. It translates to CSAPATTGYYGYTF.

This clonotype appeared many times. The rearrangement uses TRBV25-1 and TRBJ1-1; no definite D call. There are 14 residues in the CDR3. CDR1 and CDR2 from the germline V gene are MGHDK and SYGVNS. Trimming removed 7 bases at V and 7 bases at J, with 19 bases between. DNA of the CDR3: TGTGCCAGCACGGGCACTCCAAGAGATGGTGAAGCTTTCTTT. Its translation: CASTGTPRDGEAFF. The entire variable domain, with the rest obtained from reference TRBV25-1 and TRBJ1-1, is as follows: EADIYQTPRYLVIGTGKKITLECSQTMGHDKMYWYQQDPGMELHLIHYSYGVNSTEKGDLSSESTVSRIRTEHFPLTLESARPSHTSQYLCASTGTPRDGEAFFGQGTRLTVV.

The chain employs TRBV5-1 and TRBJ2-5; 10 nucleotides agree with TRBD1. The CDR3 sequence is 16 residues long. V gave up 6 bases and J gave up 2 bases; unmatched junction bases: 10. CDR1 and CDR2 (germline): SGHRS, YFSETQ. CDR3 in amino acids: CASTFIPGQGQETQYF. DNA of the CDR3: TGCGCCAGCACCTTTATCCCGGGACAGGGGCAAGAGACCCAGTACTTC.

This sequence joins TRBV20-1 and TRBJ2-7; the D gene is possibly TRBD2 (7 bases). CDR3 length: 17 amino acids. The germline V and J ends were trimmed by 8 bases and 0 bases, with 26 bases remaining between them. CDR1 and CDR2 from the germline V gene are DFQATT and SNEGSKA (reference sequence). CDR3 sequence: CSQRRVQGGGGSYEQYF. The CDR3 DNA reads TGCAGTCAAAGGAGGGTTCAAGGGGGAGGGGGCTCCTACGAGCAGTACTTC.

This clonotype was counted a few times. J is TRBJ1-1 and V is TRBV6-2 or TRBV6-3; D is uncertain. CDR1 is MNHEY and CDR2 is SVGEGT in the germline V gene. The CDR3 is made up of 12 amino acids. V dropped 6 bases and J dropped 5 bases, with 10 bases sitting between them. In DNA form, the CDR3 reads TGTGCCAGCAGGTCGGTGGGGACTGAAGCTTTCTTT. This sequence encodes CASRSVGTEAFF.

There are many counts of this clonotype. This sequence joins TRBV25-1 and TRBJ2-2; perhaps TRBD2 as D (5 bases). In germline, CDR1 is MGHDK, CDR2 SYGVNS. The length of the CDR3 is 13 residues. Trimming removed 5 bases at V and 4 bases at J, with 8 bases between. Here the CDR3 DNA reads TGTGCCAGCAGTTCAGGAGGCACCGGGGAGCTGTTTTTT. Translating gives CASSSGGTGELFF.

The CDR3 loop is CASSVLPGGASTDTQYF. CDR3 in DNA: TGTGCCAGCAGTGTTCTTCCCGGCGGAGCTAGCACAGATACGCAGTATTTT. The chain combines TRBV6-4 with TRBJ2-3, with unresolved D. Germline V CDR1 and CDR2: MRHNA, SNTAGT. This CDR3 has 17 amino acids. Trimming removed 4 bases at V and 0 bases at J, with 17 bases between.

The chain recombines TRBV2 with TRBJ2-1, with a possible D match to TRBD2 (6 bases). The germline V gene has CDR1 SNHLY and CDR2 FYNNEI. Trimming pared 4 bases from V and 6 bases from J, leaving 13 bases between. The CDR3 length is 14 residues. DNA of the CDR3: TGTGCCAGCAGTGGCGGTAGCGGACCCAATGAGCAGTTCTTC. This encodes CASSGGSGPNEQFF.

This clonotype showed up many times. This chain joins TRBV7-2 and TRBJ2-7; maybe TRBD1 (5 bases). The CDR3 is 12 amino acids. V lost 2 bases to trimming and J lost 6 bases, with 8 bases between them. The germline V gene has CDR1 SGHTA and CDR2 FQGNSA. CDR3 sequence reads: CASSLYQGEQYF. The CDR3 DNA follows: TGTGCCAGCAGCTTATACCAGGGCGAGCAGTACTTC.

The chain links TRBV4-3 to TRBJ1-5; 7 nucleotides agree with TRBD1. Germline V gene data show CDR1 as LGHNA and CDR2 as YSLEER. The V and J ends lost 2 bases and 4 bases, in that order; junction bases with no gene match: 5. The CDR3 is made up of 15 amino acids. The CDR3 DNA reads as TGCGCCAGCAGCCAACACAGGGGACCAAATCAGCCCCAGCATTTT. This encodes CASSQHRGPNQPQHF.

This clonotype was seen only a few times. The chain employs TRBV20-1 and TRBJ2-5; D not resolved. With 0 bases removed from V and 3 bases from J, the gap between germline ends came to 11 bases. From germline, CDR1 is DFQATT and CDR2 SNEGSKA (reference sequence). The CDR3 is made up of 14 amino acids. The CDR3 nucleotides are TGCAGTGCTAGAGAACCGGGTCTCAAAGAGACCCAGTACTTC. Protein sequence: CSAREPGLKETQYF.